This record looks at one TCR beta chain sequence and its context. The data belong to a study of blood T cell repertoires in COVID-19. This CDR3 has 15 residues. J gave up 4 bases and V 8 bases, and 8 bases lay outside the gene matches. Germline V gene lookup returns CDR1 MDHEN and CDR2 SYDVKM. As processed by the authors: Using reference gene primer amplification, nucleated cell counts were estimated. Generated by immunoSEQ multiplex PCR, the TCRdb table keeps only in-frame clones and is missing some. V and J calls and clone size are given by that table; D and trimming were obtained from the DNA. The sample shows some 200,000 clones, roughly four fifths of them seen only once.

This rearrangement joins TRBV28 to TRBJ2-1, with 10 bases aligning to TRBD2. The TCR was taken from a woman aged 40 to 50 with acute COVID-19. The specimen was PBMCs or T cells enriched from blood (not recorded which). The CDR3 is CASLPGTSVYNEQFF. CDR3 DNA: TGTGCCAGCCTTCCCGGGACTAGCGTGTACAATGAGCAGTTCTTC.